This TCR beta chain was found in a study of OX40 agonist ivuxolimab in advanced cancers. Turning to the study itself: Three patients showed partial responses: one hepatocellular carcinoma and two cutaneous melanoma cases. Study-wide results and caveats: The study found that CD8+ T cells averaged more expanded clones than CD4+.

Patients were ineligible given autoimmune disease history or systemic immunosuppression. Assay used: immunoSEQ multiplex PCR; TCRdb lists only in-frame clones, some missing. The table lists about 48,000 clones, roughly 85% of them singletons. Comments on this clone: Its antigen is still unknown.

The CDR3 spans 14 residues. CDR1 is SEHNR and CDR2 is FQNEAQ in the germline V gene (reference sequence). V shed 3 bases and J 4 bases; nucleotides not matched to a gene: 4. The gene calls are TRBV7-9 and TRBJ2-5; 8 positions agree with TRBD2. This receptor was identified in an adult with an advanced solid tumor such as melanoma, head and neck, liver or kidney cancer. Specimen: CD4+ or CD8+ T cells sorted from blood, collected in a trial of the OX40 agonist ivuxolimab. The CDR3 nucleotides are TGTGCCAGCAGCTTTGGCCTAGCGGGAGAGACCCAGTACTTC. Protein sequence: CASSFGLAGETQYF.